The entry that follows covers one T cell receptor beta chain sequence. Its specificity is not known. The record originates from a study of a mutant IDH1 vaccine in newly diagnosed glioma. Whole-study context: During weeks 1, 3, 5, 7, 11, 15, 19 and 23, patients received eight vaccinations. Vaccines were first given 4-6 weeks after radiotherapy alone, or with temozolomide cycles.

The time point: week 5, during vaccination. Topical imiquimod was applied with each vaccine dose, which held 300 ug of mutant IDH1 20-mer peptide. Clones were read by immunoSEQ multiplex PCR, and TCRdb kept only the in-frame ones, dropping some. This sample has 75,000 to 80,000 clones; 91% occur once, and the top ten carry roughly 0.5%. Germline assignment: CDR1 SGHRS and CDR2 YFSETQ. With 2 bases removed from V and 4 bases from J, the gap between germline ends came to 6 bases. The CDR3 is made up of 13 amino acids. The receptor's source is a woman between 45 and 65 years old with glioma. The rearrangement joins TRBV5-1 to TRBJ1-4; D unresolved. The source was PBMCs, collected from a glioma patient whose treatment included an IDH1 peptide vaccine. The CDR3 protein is CASSFQVNEKLFF. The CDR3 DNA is TGCGCCAGCAGCTTCCAGGTTAATGAAAAACTGTTTTTT.